A selection of T cell receptor beta chains follows, all from one sample in a study of blood T cell repertoires in COVID-19. The data were produced by immunoSEQ multiplex PCR, yet TCRdb's version contains in-frame clones alone and is incomplete. The sample comprises under 150,000 clones, 65% to 90% of which are singletons, and 11% rests with the top ten. Sequencing was performed on peripheral blood. These receptors all come from an elderly man with acute or convalescent COVID-19. The CDR3 runs from the conserved cysteine through the conserved F or W. Each record gives: J gene, clone size, V gene, D gene, CDR3 protein, CDR3 DNA. A D gene is named only where the DNA matches it firmly. Not all rows give a size; the values are once, few, many and, for expanded clones, a class.

>TRBJ2-1|few|TRBV11-2|TRBD2
CASSSSGGEDEQFF
TGTGCCAGCAGCTCTAGCGGGGGGGAGGATGAGCAGTTCTTC
>TRBJ1-2|-|TRBV11-1|-
CASSLRDSYYGYTF
TGTGCCAGCAGCTTACGAGACAGCTACTATGGCTACACCTTC
>TRBJ1-4|-|TRBV2|-
CASSVKKLFF
TGTGCCAGCAGTGTTAAAAAACTGTTTTTT
>TRBJ1-2|-|TRBV15|-
CATSREAAGYGYTF
TGTGCCACCAGCAGAGAGGCTGCTGGCTATGGCTACACCTTC
>TRBJ2-1|-|TRBV25-1|TRBD2
CASSSGRPLIF
TGTGCCAGCTCTAGCGGGAGGCCGTTGATCTTC
>TRBJ1-2|once|TRBV10-2|TRBD1
CASSAQGVNYGYTF
TGCGCCAGCAGTGCTCAGGGGGTTAACTATGGCTACACCTTC
>TRBJ2-3|-|TRBV23-1|-
CAGLTLADFTDTQYF
TGCGCCGGACTCACCTTAGCGGACTTCACAGATACGCAGTATTTT
>TRBJ1-2|-|TRBV24-1|TRBD1
CATNHGTGAGYTF
TGTGCCACCAACCACGGAACAGGGGCTGGCTACACCTTC
>TRBJ2-7|-|TRBV18|-
CASSPLVGRLSYEQYF
TGTGCCAGCTCACCACTTGTCGGCAGGTTATCCTACGAGCAGTACTTC
>TRBJ2-1|-|TRBV27|TRBD1
CASIPRTGVYNEQFF
TGTGCCAGCATCCCTAGGACAGGGGTCTACAATGAGCAGTTCTTC
>TRBJ1-4|-|TRBV28|TRBD1
CASSSPGQENEKLFF
TGTGCCAGCAGTTCTCCGGGACAGGAGAATGAAAAACTGTTTTTT
>TRBJ1-4|-|TRBV15|TRBD1
CATSKGDSEKLFF
TGTGCCACCAGCAAGGGGGACAGCGAAAAACTGTTTTTT
>TRBJ2-1|-|TRBV5-1|TRBD2
CASSLAGRSGGAHEQFF
TGCGCCAGCAGCTTGGCTGGGCGTAGCGGGGGGGCCCATGAGCAGTTCTTC
>TRBJ1-1|once|TRBV15|TRBD1
CATSTGQLNTEAFF
TGTGCCACCAGCACGGGACAGCTGAACACTGAAGCTTTCTTT
>TRBJ2-3|-|TRBV4-3|-
CASSPGTSTDTQYF
TGCGCCAGCAGCCCCGGGACTAGCACAGATACGCAGTATTTT
>TRBJ1-1|-|TRBV3-1/TRBV3-2|-
CASSLTGTEAFF
TGTGCCAGCAGCCTAACCGGGACAGAAGCTTTCTTT
>TRBJ1-1|-|TRBV29-1|-
CSVEEWSGEAFF
TGCAGCGTTGAAGAATGGTCGGGAGAAGCTTTCTTT
>TRBJ2-3|-|TRBV19|TRBD2
CASSIRVLAVFTDTQYF
TGTGCCAGTAGCATAAGGGTCCTAGCGGTCTTCACAGATACGCAGTATTTT
>TRBJ2-6|-|TRBV28|TRBD2
CASSSGSGMVASGANVLTF
TGTGCCAGCAGTTCGGGGAGCGGGATGGTGGCCTCTGGGGCCAACGTCCTGACTTTC
>TRBJ1-2|-|TRBV28|TRBD1
CASHRDRAKNYTF
TGTGCCAGTCACCGGGACAGGGCTAAAAACTACACCTTC
>TRBJ2-2|-|TRBV9|TRBD1
CASKGQGATNTGELFF
TGTGCCAGCAAAGGACAGGGGGCGACGAACACCGGGGAGCTGTTTTTT
>TRBJ1-2|-|TRBV7-2|-
CASSPRGQTVGYTF
TGTGCCAGCAGCCCGAGAGGCCAGACGGTTGGCTACACCTTC
>TRBJ1-5|-|TRBV2|TRBD1
CASRGTGGSNQPQHF
TGTGCCAGCAGAGGGACAGGGGGAAGCAATCAGCCCCAGCATTTT
>TRBJ1-1|-|TRBV7-8|-
CASSLARSTRAFF
TGTGCCAGCAGCTTAGCGCGGTCCACGCGAGCTTTCTTT
>TRBJ1-3|-|TRBV6-5|-
CASSYGFGGGNTIYF
TGTGCCAGCAGTTACGGGTTTGGAGGGGGAAACACCATATATTTT
>TRBJ1-4|-|TRBV28|TRBD1
CASSLWSGTENEKLFF
TGTGCCAGCAGTTTATGGTCCGGGACAGAGAATGAAAAACTGTTTTTT
>TRBJ1-1|few|TRBV5-4|TRBD1
CASSLVGTGFTEAFF
TGTGCCAGCAGCTTGGTGGGGACAGGGTTCACTGAAGCTTTCTTT
>TRBJ1-2|-|TRBV5-4|-
CASSPGGPRNYGYTF
TGTGCCAGCAGCCCGGGGGGACCGAGGAACTATGGCTACACCTTC
>TRBJ1-1|-|TRBV10-2|-
CASSDPGRGDTEAFF
TGCGCCAGCAGTGACCCGGGCAGGGGTGACACTGAAGCTTTCTTT
>TRBJ2-7|-|TRBV7-2|-
CASSLSRLAAYEQYF
TGTGCCAGCAGCTTAAGTCGGCTGGCGGCCTACGAGCAGTACTTC
>TRBJ2-2|few|TRBV28|TRBD1
CASRLDRLDTGELFF
TGTGCCAGCCGTCTGGACAGGTTGGACACCGGGGAGCTGTTTTTT
>TRBJ1-2|-|TRBV7-2|TRBD1
CASSDEDRGRGYTF
TGTGCCAGCAGCGATGAGGACAGGGGGCGTGGCTACACCTTC